These 8 T cell receptor beta chains were all obtained from the same sample, sequenced in a study of T cell responses to AZD1222 COVID-19 vaccine. Only in-frame clones appear in the TCRdb table, and some are missing; sequencing was by immunoSEQ multiplex PCR. The sample includes approximately 150,000 clones, about nine tenths seen only once; the top ten take 1% to 1.5%. The material was peripheral blood, obtained 28 days after the second AZD1222 dose. The receptors derive from an adult who received the AZD1222 COVID-19 vaccine.

V usage is TRBV9 and J usage is TRBJ1-1; D is undetermined. This CDR3 contains 12 residues. Germline V gene sequence: CDR1 SGDLS, CDR2 YYNGEE. Between the trimmed V and J ends, which lost 2 bases and 3 bases, there was a span of 5 bases. The chain's CDR3 is CASSVDDTEAFF. The CDR3 DNA sequence: TGTGCCAGCAGCGTCGACGACACTGAAGCTTTCTTT. Complete variable domain (other parts from reference TRBV9 and TRBJ1-1): DSGVTQTPKHLITATGQRVTLRCSPRSGDLSVYWYQQSLDQGLQFLIQYYNGEERAKGNILERFSAQQFPDLHSELNLSSLELGDSALYFCASSVDDTEAFFGQGTRLTVV.

The chain joins TRBV11-2 to TRBJ2-3, with 9 bases identical to TRBD1. This CDR3 contains 14 residues. Trimming cost V 7 bases and J 5 bases; bases outside gene matches: 7. Per the germline V gene, CDR1 is SGHAT and CDR2 is FQNNGV. CDR3 DNA sequence: TGTGCCAGCAACCGACAGGGGGTGGTAGATACGCAGTATTTT. Amino acid sequence: CASNRQGVVDTQYF.

As for this clone: The same CDR3 also results from other DNA sequences found in this sample. The V and J genes are TRBV6-2 or TRBV6-3 and TRBJ1-2; D is uncertain. The CDR3 contains 14 residues. V was clipped by 6 bases and J by 2 bases, with 13 bases between them. The germline V gene encodes CDR1 MNHEY and CDR2 SVGEGT. CDR3 sequence reads: CASSRGTGNYGYTF. CDR3 DNA sequence: TGTGCCAGCAGCCGGGGAACTGGAAACTATGGCTACACCTTC.

The V and J genes are TRBV9 and TRBJ1-1; weak D call: TRBD1 (5 bases). V was clipped by 0 bases and J by 3 bases, with 9 bases between them. Germline V gives CDR1 SGDLS, CDR2 YYNGEE. This CDR3 is built from 14 residues. CDR3 sequence: CASSVGGVDTEAFF. As DNA, the CDR3 is TGTGCCAGCAGCGTAGGGGGGGTGGACACTGAAGCTTTCTTT.

The chain uses TRBV7-9 and TRBJ1-2; TRBD1 agrees at 10 bases. CDR1 SEHNR and CDR2 FQNEAQ come from the germline V gene (reference sequence). The CDR3 is made up of 12 amino acids. Trimming at V came to 3 bases and at J to 10 bases, leaving 2 bases not matched to a gene. The DNA of the CDR3 is TGTGCCAGCAGCTTTGGGACAGGGGACTACACCTTC. As protein: CASSFGTGDYTF.

The J gene is TRBJ2-2, the V gene TRBV6-2 or TRBV6-3; 8 bases are a match to TRBD1. Per the germline V gene, CDR1 is MNHEY and CDR2 is SVGEGT. V shed 5 bases and J 5 bases; nucleotides not matched to a gene: 7. The CDR3 contains 15 residues. This CDR3 is CASSPRQGPTGELFF. The CDR3 DNA reads as TGTGCCAGCAGTCCGCGACAGGGGCCGACCGGGGAGCTGTTTTTT.

With regard to this clone: A much bigger clone sits one base away, suggesting this may be a read error. Other DNA sequences in the sample encode the same CDR3. The chain has TRBV27 and TRBJ1-3; D not certain. V was cut by 3 bases and J by 3 bases, with 0 bases left in between. Per germline, CDR1 MNHEY and CDR2 SMNVEV (reference sequence). The CDR3 runs 11 residues. CDR3 protein: CASSFGNTIYF. CDR3 in DNA: TGTGCCAGCAGTTTTGGAAACACCATATATTTT.

The chain carries TRBV12-3 or TRBV12-4 and TRBJ2-5, with D uncertain. The CDR3 extends over 13 amino acids. Trimming shortened V by 5 bases and J by 7 bases, and 14 bases separated the two germline ends. The CDR3 is CASSRTESVTQYF. The DNA for the CDR3 is TGTGCCAGCAGTCGGACGGAGTCGGTGACCCAGTACTTC.